This T cell receptor beta chain was captured in a study of blood T cells in healthy people across ages. A J-beta primer mix and a sample-barcoded 5' primer were used in a second PCR of about 7 to 12 cycles. Each CDR3 protein is one row after TCRdb ran MiXCR on the 5' RACE reads. This table has around 500,000 distinct CDR3 sequences, 45% to 55% appearing once. There are 16 residues in the CDR3. The V and J ends lost 5 bases and 4 bases, in that order; junction bases with no gene match: 12. Concerning this clonotype: A much bigger clone sits one base away, suggesting this may be a read error.

The sample taken for sequencing was blood. The chain uses TRBV12-3 or TRBV12-4 and TRBJ2-3; 7 bases map to TRBD1. This clonotype was sampled from a man older than 75 in good health. Here the CDR3 DNA reads TGTGCCAGCAGTCCCCCGGACAGGCGCAGCGCAGATACGCAGTATTTT. It yields the protein CASSPPDRRSADTQYF.